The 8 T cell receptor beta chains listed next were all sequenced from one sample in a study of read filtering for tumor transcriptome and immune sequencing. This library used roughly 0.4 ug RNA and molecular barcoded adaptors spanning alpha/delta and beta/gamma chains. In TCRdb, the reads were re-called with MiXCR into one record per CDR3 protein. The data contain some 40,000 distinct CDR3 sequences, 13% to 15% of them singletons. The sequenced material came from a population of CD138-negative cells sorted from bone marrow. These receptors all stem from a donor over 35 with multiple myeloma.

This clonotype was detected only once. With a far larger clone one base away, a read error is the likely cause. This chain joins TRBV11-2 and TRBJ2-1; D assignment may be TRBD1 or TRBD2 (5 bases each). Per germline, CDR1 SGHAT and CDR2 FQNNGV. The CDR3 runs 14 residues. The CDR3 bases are TGTGCCAGCAGCTTCCGGCGTCGGGGCAATGGGCAGTTCTTC. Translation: CASSFRRRGNGQFF.

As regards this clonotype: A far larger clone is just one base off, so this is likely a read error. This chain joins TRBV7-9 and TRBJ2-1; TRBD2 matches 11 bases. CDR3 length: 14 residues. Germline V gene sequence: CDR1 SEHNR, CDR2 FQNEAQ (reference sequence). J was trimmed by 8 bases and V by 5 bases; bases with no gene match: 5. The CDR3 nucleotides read TGTGCCAGCAGCCAGACTAGCGGGGTCGATGAGCAGTTCTTC. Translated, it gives CASSQTSGVDEQFF. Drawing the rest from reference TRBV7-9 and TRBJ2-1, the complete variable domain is DTGVSQNPRHKITKRGQNVTFRCDPISEHNRLYWYRQTLGQGPEFLTYFQNEAQLEKSRLLSDRFSAERPKGSFSTLEIQRTEQGDSAMYLCASSQTSGVDEQFFGPGTRLTVL.

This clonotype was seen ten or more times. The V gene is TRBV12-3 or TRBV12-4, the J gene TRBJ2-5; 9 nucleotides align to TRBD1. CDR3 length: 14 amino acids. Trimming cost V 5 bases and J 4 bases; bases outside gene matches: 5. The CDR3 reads CASSLGTGRETQYF. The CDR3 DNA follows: TGTGCCAGCAGTCTAGGGACAGGGAGAGAGACCCAGTACTTC.

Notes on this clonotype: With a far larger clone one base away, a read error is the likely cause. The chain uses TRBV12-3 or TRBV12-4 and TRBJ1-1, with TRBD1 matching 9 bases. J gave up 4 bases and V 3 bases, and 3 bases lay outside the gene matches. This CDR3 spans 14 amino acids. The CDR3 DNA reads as TGTGCCAGCAGTTTCGGACAGGGGCTCACTGAAGCTTTCTTT. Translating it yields CASSFGQGLTEAFF.

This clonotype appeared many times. CDR3 nucleotide sequence: TGTGCCAGCAGTACAACCAACAGGGCCCTCTATGGCTACACCTTC. Encoded protein: CASSTTNRALYGYTF. The V and J genes are TRBV28 and TRBJ1-2; perhaps TRBD1 as D (6 bases). Germline-derived CDR1 and CDR2 are MDHEN and SYDVKM. CDR3 length: 15 residues. V was clipped by 5 bases and J by 4 bases, with 17 bases between them.

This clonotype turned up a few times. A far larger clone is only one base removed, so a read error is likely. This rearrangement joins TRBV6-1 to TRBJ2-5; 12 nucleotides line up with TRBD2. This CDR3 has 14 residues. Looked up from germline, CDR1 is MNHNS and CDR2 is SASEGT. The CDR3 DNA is TGTGCCAGCAATCTAGCGGGAGGGGACTACGAGCAGCACTTC. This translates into CASNLAGGDYEQHF.

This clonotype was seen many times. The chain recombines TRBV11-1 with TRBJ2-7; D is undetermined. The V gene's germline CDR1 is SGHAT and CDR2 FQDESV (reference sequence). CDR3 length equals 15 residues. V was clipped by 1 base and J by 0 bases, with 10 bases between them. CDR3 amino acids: CASSLGPDASYEQYF. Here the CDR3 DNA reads TGTGCCAGCAGCTTAGGCCCAGACGCCTCCTACGAGCAGTACTTC.

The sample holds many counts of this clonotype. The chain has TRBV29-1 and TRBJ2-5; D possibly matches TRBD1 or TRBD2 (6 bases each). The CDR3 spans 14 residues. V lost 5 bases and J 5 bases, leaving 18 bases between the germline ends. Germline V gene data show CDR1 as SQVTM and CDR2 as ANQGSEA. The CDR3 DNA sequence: TGCAGCGTTTGTGGGGGGCCCATTGGGGAGACCCAGTACTTC. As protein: CSVCGGPIGETQYF.